This is a list of T cell receptor beta chains from one sample in a study of neurological immune-mediated disorders. Each CDR3 protein is one row after TCRdb ran MiXCR on the 5' RACE reads. Of some 47,000 distinct CDR3 sequences in the sample, roughly 6% were seen once. The sequenced sample consisted of CD4+ T cells from blood. The receptor set was obtained from a woman aged 40 to 50 in good health. Each CDR3 is given with its conserved first and last residue. Fields, in order: V gene, D gene, clone size, J gene, CDR3 DNA, CDR3 protein. The D gene is left open where the match is weak. Clone size appears in some rows only: once, few, many, or a class for an expanded clone.

v_gene: TRBV5-6; d_gene: TRBD1; abundance: many; j_gene: TRBJ1-3; CDR3nt: TGTGCCAGCAGCTTGGCCGGGGACAGCTCTGGAAACACCATATATTTT; CDR3aa: CASSLAGDSSGNTIYF
v_gene: TRBV18; d_gene: TRBD1; abundance: many; j_gene: TRBJ2-4; CDR3nt: TGTGCCAGCTCACCGTGGACAGGGGAAAACATTCAGTACTTC; CDR3aa: CASSPWTGENIQYF
v_gene: TRBV7-2; d_gene: TRBD1; abundance: many; j_gene: TRBJ1-5; CDR3nt: TGTGCCAGCAGCTTGCTAGGACAGGGAACGGAGCCCCAGCATTTT; CDR3aa: CASSLLGQGTEPQHF
v_gene: TRBV11-2; d_gene: TRBD2; abundance: many; j_gene: TRBJ2-5; CDR3nt: TGTGCCAGCAGCGCGCCGTTTGGGACTAGCGGGGAGACCCAGTACTTC; CDR3aa: CASSAPFGTSGETQYF
v_gene: TRBV20-1; d_gene: -; abundance: many; j_gene: TRBJ2-7; CDR3nt: TGCAGTGCTCAGTCGGGGAGATACGAGCAGTACTTC; CDR3aa: CSAQSGRYEQYF
v_gene: TRBV29-1; d_gene: -; abundance: many; j_gene: TRBJ1-2; CDR3nt: TGCAGCGTTGAAGAATCTGGGTTTGGCTATGGCTACACCTTC; CDR3aa: CSVEESGFGYGYTF
v_gene: TRBV20-1; d_gene: TRBD2; abundance: many; j_gene: TRBJ2-1; CDR3nt: TGCAGTGCCCTCCTCCTTCTAGCGGGAGTTTCCAATGAGCAGTTCTTC; CDR3aa: CSALLLLAGVSNEQFF
v_gene: TRBV28; d_gene: -; abundance: many; j_gene: TRBJ2-3; CDR3nt: TGTGCCAGCAGTCACACAGATACGCAGTATTTT; CDR3aa: CASSHTDTQYF
v_gene: TRBV5-1; d_gene: -; abundance: many; j_gene: TRBJ2-5; CDR3nt: TGCGCCAGCAGCTTGGAGGGCCTTACGGAGACCCAGTACTTC; CDR3aa: CASSLEGLTETQYF
v_gene: TRBV5-1; d_gene: TRBD1; abundance: many; j_gene: TRBJ2-5; CDR3nt: TGCGCCAGCAGCTTGGGTACAGGGGGCGCGGAGACCCAGTACTTC; CDR3aa: CASSLGTGGAETQYF
v_gene: TRBV5-1; d_gene: -; abundance: medium-sized; j_gene: TRBJ2-1; CDR3nt: TGCGCCAGCAGCCCGGACGGGAGCTCCTACAATGAGCAGTTCTTC; CDR3aa: CASSPDGSSYNEQFF
v_gene: TRBV10-3; d_gene: TRBD1; abundance: many; j_gene: TRBJ2-1; CDR3nt: TGTGCCATCAGTGAGGTCGGACAGGGGGTCAATGAGCAGTTCTTC; CDR3aa: CAISEVGQGVNEQFF
v_gene: TRBV5-1; d_gene: -; abundance: -; j_gene: TRBJ2-2; CDR3nt: TGCGCCAGCAGCTTGGTAGCGGCGAACACCGGGGAGCTGTTTTTT; CDR3aa: CASSLVAANTGELFF
v_gene: TRBV29-1; d_gene: -; abundance: many; j_gene: TRBJ2-2; CDR3nt: TGCAGCGTTGGGGCTCTTTGGGGCACCGGGGAGCTGTTTTTT; CDR3aa: CSVGALWGTGELFF
v_gene: TRBV6-2/TRBV6-3; d_gene: -; abundance: many; j_gene: TRBJ2-5; CDR3nt: TGTGCCAGCAGTTACTTTCCAGACCAAGAGACCCAGTACTTC; CDR3aa: CASSYFPDQETQYF
v_gene: TRBV9; d_gene: TRBD1; abundance: many; j_gene: TRBJ1-1; CDR3nt: TGTGCCAGCAGCACACCCGGGGCAGGGGGAGCTTTCTTT; CDR3aa: CASSTPGAGGAFF
v_gene: TRBV5-6; d_gene: TRBD2; abundance: many; j_gene: TRBJ2-3; CDR3nt: TGTGCCAGCAGCTTGGTGACTAGCGGAGGCACAGATACGCAGTATTTT; CDR3aa: CASSLVTSGGTDTQYF
v_gene: TRBV6-6; d_gene: -; abundance: many; j_gene: TRBJ2-5; CDR3nt: TGTGCCAGCAGTTCGGGGGGCGCAAAGACCCAGTACTTC; CDR3aa: CASSSGGAKTQYF
v_gene: TRBV5-1; d_gene: -; abundance: many; j_gene: TRBJ2-1; CDR3nt: TGCGCCAGCAGCTTGGGACTACAAGGAATCTACAATGAGCAGTTCTTC; CDR3aa: CASSLGLQGIYNEQFF
v_gene: TRBV5-1; d_gene: -; abundance: many; j_gene: TRBJ2-7; CDR3nt: TGCGCCAGCAGCTTGCCCCGGGACGCGGCCCGCGAGCAGTACTTC; CDR3aa: CASSLPRDAAREQYF
v_gene: TRBV20-1; d_gene: TRBD1; abundance: many; j_gene: TRBJ2-7; CDR3nt: TGCAGTGCCCCCGGGACAGTGGAATACGAGCAGTACTTC; CDR3aa: CSAPGTVEYEQYF
v_gene: TRBV5-1; d_gene: TRBD2; abundance: many; j_gene: TRBJ2-1; CDR3nt: TGCGCCAGCAGCTACGGGACTAGATTCGATGAGCAGTTCTTC; CDR3aa: CASSYGTRFDEQFF
v_gene: TRBV12-3/TRBV12-4; d_gene: TRBD1; abundance: many; j_gene: TRBJ1-4; CDR3nt: TGTGCCAGCACTTTACAGGGGATGAAGAATGAAAAACTGTTTTTT; CDR3aa: CASTLQGMKNEKLFF
v_gene: TRBV12-3/TRBV12-4; d_gene: -; abundance: many; j_gene: TRBJ2-1; CDR3nt: TGTGCCAGCAGTGACTCGCCCTACAATGAGCAGTTCTTC; CDR3aa: CASSDSPYNEQFF
v_gene: TRBV6-2/TRBV6-3; d_gene: -; abundance: -; j_gene: TRBJ2-7; CDR3nt: TGTGCCAGCAGTTACGGAAGGTGGTACTTC; CDR3aa: CASSYGRWYF
v_gene: TRBV5-5; d_gene: -; abundance: many; j_gene: TRBJ2-6; CDR3nt: TGTGCCAGCAGCCCCATCCCACTTTTGACCCTCGCTTCTGGGGCCAACGTCCTGACTTTC; CDR3aa: CASSPIPLLTLASGANVLTF
v_gene: TRBV5-1; d_gene: -; abundance: -; j_gene: TRBJ1-2; CDR3nt: -; CDR3aa: CASSFYICSAAVLLDWNTF
v_gene: TRBV12-3/TRBV12-4; d_gene: TRBD2; abundance: many; j_gene: TRBJ2-1; CDR3nt: TGTGCCAGCAGTTTAAGAGCGGGAGGGACCTACAATGAGCAGTTCTTC; CDR3aa: CASSLRAGGTYNEQFF
v_gene: TRBV4-1; d_gene: -; abundance: -; j_gene: TRBJ2-1; CDR3nt: TGCGCCAGCAGGATGCCAGGGGAATATGAGCAGTTCTTC; CDR3aa: CASRMPGEYEQFF
v_gene: TRBV12-3/TRBV12-4; d_gene: TRBD1; abundance: many; j_gene: TRBJ1-2; CDR3nt: TGTGCCAGCAGTTTACTTAAGACAGGGCCCTATGGCTACACCTTC; CDR3aa: CASSLLKTGPYGYTF
v_gene: TRBV5-1; d_gene: -; abundance: many; j_gene: TRBJ2-1; CDR3nt: TGCGCCAGCAGCCGGACTCCCCGGGAGCGAACGAGTGAGCAGTTCTTC; CDR3aa: CASSRTPRERTSEQFF
v_gene: TRBV10-3; d_gene: TRBD2; abundance: many; j_gene: TRBJ2-7; CDR3nt: TGTGCCGCGAAACGGGAGGGCCTTTACGAGCAGTACTTC; CDR3aa: CAAKREGLYEQYF
v_gene: TRBV11-1; d_gene: TRBD1; abundance: many; j_gene: TRBJ1-1; CDR3nt: TGTGCCAGCAGCCAACAGACAGGGGGCGTCACTGAAGCTTTCTTT; CDR3aa: CASSQQTGGVTEAFF
v_gene: TRBV3-1; d_gene: -; abundance: many; j_gene: TRBJ2-3; CDR3nt: TGTGCCAGCAGCCTCATCGCCAGCACAGATACGCAGTATTTT; CDR3aa: CASSLIASTDTQYF
v_gene: TRBV29-1; d_gene: -; abundance: -; j_gene: TRBJ1-1; CDR3nt: TGCAGCGTTGAGGGGGGTCCCGGAGCTTTCTTT; CDR3aa: CSVEGGPGAFF
v_gene: TRBV29-1; d_gene: -; abundance: many; j_gene: TRBJ2-5; CDR3nt: TGCAGCGTCCACCGGGCTGCGGAGACCCAGTACTTC; CDR3aa: CSVHRAAETQYF
v_gene: TRBV29-1; d_gene: TRBD2; abundance: many; j_gene: TRBJ2-1; CDR3nt: TGCAGCGTTGACGGGACTAAAGTCGAGCAGTTCTTC; CDR3aa: CSVDGTKVEQFF
v_gene: TRBV27; d_gene: -; abundance: many; j_gene: TRBJ2-1; CDR3nt: TGTGCCAGCAGTGCGTTCTCGACACTGTTCAATGAGCAGTTCTTC; CDR3aa: CASSAFSTLFNEQFF
v_gene: TRBV7-6; d_gene: TRBD1; abundance: many; j_gene: TRBJ1-1; CDR3nt: TGTGCCAGCAGCCCGAGGGACAGGGGGACTGAAGCTTTCTTT; CDR3aa: CASSPRDRGTEAFF
v_gene: TRBV20-1; d_gene: -; abundance: -; j_gene: TRBJ1-2; CDR3nt: TGCAGTGCTAGAGATTCTCTTTTAGCCTTCGGGGGGAACTATGGCTACACCTTC; CDR3aa: CSARDSLLAFGGNYGYTF
v_gene: TRBV5-1; d_gene: TRBD2; abundance: many; j_gene: TRBJ2-6; CDR3nt: TGCGCCAGCAGCCCCGGGGGGAATGGGGCCAACGTCCTGACTTTC; CDR3aa: CASSPGGNGANVLTF
v_gene: TRBV7-9; d_gene: -; abundance: many; j_gene: TRBJ2-5; CDR3nt: TGTGCCAGCAGCTTAGAAGAAGGTGGGGTCGCATCCATGGCCCGAGAGACCCAGTACTTC; CDR3aa: CASSLEEGGVASMARETQYF
v_gene: TRBV12-3/TRBV12-4; d_gene: -; abundance: many; j_gene: TRBJ2-5; CDR3nt: TGTGCCAGCAGTCTCGTTCAAGGGGAAGGGGAGACCCAGTACTTC; CDR3aa: CASSLVQGEGETQYF
v_gene: TRBV28; d_gene: -; abundance: many; j_gene: TRBJ1-2; CDR3nt: TGTGCCAGCAGTTTATCAGGCCGCCAAGGGGGTGGCTACACCTTC; CDR3aa: CASSLSGRQGGGYTF
v_gene: TRBV7-2; d_gene: -; abundance: -; j_gene: TRBJ1-5; CDR3nt: TGTGCCAGCAGCTTATCTAGCGGGAATCAGCCCCAGCATTTT; CDR3aa: CASSLSSGNQPQHF